One sample yielded the 18 T cell receptor beta chains listed below, sequenced in a study of T cell responses to AZD1222 COVID-19 vaccine. Some clones are missing from TCRdb's copy, which holds only in-frame ones; the method was immunoSEQ multiplex PCR. The data hold 120,000 or so clones, with roughly 86% observed a single time. The material was peripheral blood, obtained on day 0 of AZD1222 vaccination. Receptors originate from an adult in good health.

The chain links TRBV7-9 to TRBJ2-3; D not resolved. Trimming pared 3 bases from V and 5 bases from J, leaving 9 bases between. Germline V gene lookup returns CDR1 SEHNR and CDR2 FQNEAQ (reference sequence). The CDR3 extends over 13 amino acids. The CDR3 is CASSFGSGDTQYF. CDR3 sequence (DNA): TGTGCCAGCAGCTTCGGATCGGGAGATACGCAGTATTTT.

The table lists this clone with a count of one. CDR3 in amino acids: CASSLSSGGYTGELFF. The CDR3 bases are TGCGCCAGCAGCTTGAGTAGCGGAGGATACACCGGGGAGCTGTTTTTT. The chain combines TRBV5-1 with TRBJ2-2; D might be TRBD2 (6 bases). Trimming cost V 1 base and J 3 bases, with 13 bases left between them. CDR3 length: 16 residues. The germline CDR1 and CDR2 sequences are SGHRS and YFSETQ.

This rearrangement joins TRBV5-1 to TRBJ1-4, with D possibly being TRBD1 (6 bases). Trimming pared 0 bases from V and 7 bases from J, leaving 10 bases between. The CDR3 extends over 14 amino acids. In germline, CDR1 is SGHRS, CDR2 YFSETQ. The CDR3 DNA is TGCGCCAGCAGCTTGGAGACAGGTCCTGAAAAACTGTTTTTT. Translation gives CASSLETGPEKLFF. Drawing the rest from reference TRBV5-1 and TRBJ1-4, the complete variable domain is KAGVTQTPRYLIKTRGQQVTLSCSPISGHRSVSWYQQTPGQGLQFLFEYFSETQRNKGNFPGRFSGRQFSNSRSEMNVSTLELGDSALYLCASSLETGPEKLFFGSGTQLSVL.

In its sample, this clone was seen once. The rearrangement links TRBV6-5 to TRBJ2-7; 11 bases map to TRBD2. From germline, CDR1 is MNHEY and CDR2 SVGAGI. V lost 3 bases and J lost 5; bases outside the gene matches: 6. This CDR3 contains 15 residues. The CDR3 loop reads CASSYLAGGPNEQYF. The CDR3 region has the DNA TGTGCCAGCAGTTATTTAGCGGGGGGGCCTAACGAGCAGTACTTC.

The gene calls are TRBV5-5 and TRBJ2-1; D is ambiguous. Germline CDR1 is SGHKS and CDR2 is YYEKEE (reference sequence). CDR3 length: 13 residues. V lost 4 bases and J lost 4, with 9 bases in between. The DNA for the CDR3 is TGTGCCAGCAGCACCGGCCTATACAATGAGCAGTTCTTC. Its translation: CASSTGLYNEQFF.

The chain couples TRBV28 to TRBJ1-2; 7 nucleotides match TRBD1. Germline trimming cut 1 base from V and 0 bases from J; bases unmatched to any gene: 5. The CDR3 is 16 residues long. The germline CDR1 and CDR2 sequences are MDHEN and SYDVKM. In nucleotides, the CDR3 is TGTGCCAGCAGTTTATTGCAGGGGGGCCCTAACTATGGCTACACCTTC. This translates into CASSLLQGGPNYGYTF.

The V and J genes are TRBV5-1 and TRBJ2-1; 7 bases align to TRBD2. The CDR3 totals 15 residues. CDR1 and CDR2 (germline): SGHRS, YFSETQ. Trimming took 4 bases from V and 5 from J; bases not matched to a gene: 9. For the CDR3, the DNA is TGCGCCAGCAGCCAAGGGACTACGACTAACAATGAGCAGTTCTTC. Translation: CASSQGTTTNNEQFF.

The chain combines TRBV7-8 with TRBJ2-6; D assignment may be TRBD1 or TRBD2 (5 bases each). V was clipped by 4 bases and J by 4 bases, with 20 bases between them. Per the germline V gene, CDR1 is SGHVS and CDR2 is FQNEAQ. The CDR3 extends over 18 amino acids. The CDR3 loop is CASSSRRVGTTGANVLTF. The CDR3 DNA reads TGTGCCAGCAGCTCTCGCCGGGTGGGGACGACGGGGGCCAACGTCCTGACTTTC. Full variable domain (rest looked up from reference TRBV7-8 and TRBJ2-6): GAGVSQSPRYKVAKRGQDVALRCDPISGHVSLFWYQQALGQGPEFLTYFQNEAQLDKSGLPSDRFFAERPEGSVSTLKIQRTQQEDSAVYLCASSSRRVGTTGANVLTFGAGSRLTVL.

The V gene is TRBV19, the J gene TRBJ2-5; 9 bases are shared with TRBD1. Germline CDR1 and CDR2: LNHDA and SQIVND (reference sequence). Trimming removed 6 bases from V and 6 bases from J; junction bases left unmatched: 5. This CDR3 spans 13 amino acids. The CDR3 protein is CASRPGQGKTQYF. The CDR3 DNA follows: TGTGCCAGTAGACCGGGACAGGGCAAGACCCAGTACTTC.

This rearrangement joins TRBV27 to TRBJ1-4, with D tentatively TRBD1 (6 bases). Germline loops: CDR1 MNHEY, CDR2 SMNVEV (reference sequence). This CDR3 is built from 17 residues. Trimming pared 3 bases from V and 0 bases from J, leaving 14 bases between. DNA for the CDR3: TGTGCCAGCAGTTTCCAAGGGGGGCTGTCAACTAATGAAAAACTGTTTTTT. It codes for CASSFQGGLSTNEKLFF.

This chain connects TRBV5-5 to TRBJ2-7, with D possibly matching TRBD1 (7 bases). V was shortened by 2 bases and J by 2 bases, with 11 bases between the two germline ends. Germline values: CDR1 SGHKS, CDR2 YYEKEE (reference sequence). The CDR3 is made up of 14 amino acids. The CDR3 DNA sequence: TGTGCCAGCAGCTTCCAGGGGGGCCCCTACGAGCAGTACTTC. Translating it yields CASSFQGGPYEQYF.

The CDR3 sequence: CASSPSGSFGYGYTF. CDR3 nucleotide sequence: TGTGCCAGCTCACCATCGGGGTCGTTTGGCTATGGCTACACCTTC. The chain uses TRBV18 and TRBJ1-2; no definite D call. This CDR3 has 15 residues. Germline V lookup: CDR1 KGHSH, CDR2 LQKENI. V was shortened by 2 bases and J by 4 bases, with 14 bases between the two germline ends.

CDR3 bases: TGCGCCAGCAGCGGGGCGGCCGGGACTAGATTTATTTCGCGGTACAATGAGCAGTTCTTC. It is translated as CASSGAAGTRFISRYNEQFF. The V call is TRBV4-1, the J call TRBJ2-1, with TRBD2 identical over 8 bases. From germline, CDR1 is MGHRA and CDR2 YSYEKL. This CDR3 region has 20 residues. V gave up 5 bases and J gave up 4 bases; unmatched junction bases: 22.

J is TRBJ1-3 and V is TRBV6-5; D remains unclear. The ends were cut back, 5 bases at V and 0 bases at J, with 11 bases in the middle. Germline CDR1 MNHEY, CDR2 SVGAGI. The CDR3 totals 15 residues. In DNA, the CDR3 is TGTGCCAGCAGTCGTGACTCGAACTCTGGAAACACCATATATTTT. Translating it yields CASSRDSNSGNTIYF.

The V gene is TRBV11-2, the J gene TRBJ2-1; D gene ambiguous. Germline loops: CDR1 SGHAT, CDR2 FQNNGV. The CDR3 consists of 16 residues. V was cut by 1 base and J by 2 bases, with 12 bases left in between. The chain's CDR3 is CASSLGATATYNEQFF. CDR3 bases: TGTGCCAGCAGCTTAGGAGCCACAGCGACCTACAATGAGCAGTTCTTC.

The DNA of the CDR3 is TGTGCCTGGAGTAGCCCGTTACGGGGGTCGATCAATCAGCCCCAGCATTTT. As protein: CAWSSPLRGSINQPQHF. V and J are TRBV30 and TRBJ1-5, with D possibly matching TRBD1 (5 bases). Germline-derived CDR1 and CDR2 are GTSNPN and SVGIG (reference sequence). The CDR3 contains 17 residues. The V end was cut by 2 bases, the J end by 3 bases, with 20 bases between.

V usage is TRBV3-1 (or the pseudogene TRBV3-2) and J usage is TRBJ2-7; D assignment may be TRBD1 or TRBD2 (6 bases each). The CDR3 runs 16 residues. V was pared by 4 bases and J by 6 bases, with 22 bases between. The germline V gene has CDR1 LGHDT and CDR2 YNNKEL (reference sequence). The chain's CDR3 is CASSRRDTGALGEQYF. CDR3 in DNA: TGTGCCAGCAGCCGGAGGGACACCGGGGCCTTGGGCGAGCAGTACTTC.

This sequence joins TRBV30 and TRBJ1-6; 7 positions agree with TRBD1. CDR1 and CDR2 from the germline V gene are GTSNPN and SVGIG (reference sequence). The CDR3 sequence is 15 residues long. The V gene end was trimmed by 2 bases and the J gene end by 0 bases; junction bases not matched to a gene: 1. CDR3 nucleotides: TGTGCCTGGAGTCGGGACAGCTCCTATAATTCACCCCTCCACTTT. It encodes CAWSRDSSYNSPLHF. The full variable domain, with the rest looked up from reference TRBV30 and TRBJ1-6, is SQTIHQWPATLVQPVGSPLSLECTVEGTSNPNLYWYRQAAGRGLQLLFYSVGIGQISSEVPQNLSASRPQDRQFILSSKKLLLSDSGFYLCAWSRDSSYNSPLHFGNGTRLTVT.